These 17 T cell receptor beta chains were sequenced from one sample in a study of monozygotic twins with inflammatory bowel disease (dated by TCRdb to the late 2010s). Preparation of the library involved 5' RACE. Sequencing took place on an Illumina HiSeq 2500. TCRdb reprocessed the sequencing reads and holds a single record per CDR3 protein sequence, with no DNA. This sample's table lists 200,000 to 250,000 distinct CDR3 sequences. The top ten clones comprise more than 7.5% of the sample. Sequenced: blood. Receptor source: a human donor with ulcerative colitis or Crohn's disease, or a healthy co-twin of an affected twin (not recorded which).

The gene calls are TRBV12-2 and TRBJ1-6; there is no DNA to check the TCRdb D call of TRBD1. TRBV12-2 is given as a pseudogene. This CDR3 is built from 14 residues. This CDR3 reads CASRIEDRDSPLHF.

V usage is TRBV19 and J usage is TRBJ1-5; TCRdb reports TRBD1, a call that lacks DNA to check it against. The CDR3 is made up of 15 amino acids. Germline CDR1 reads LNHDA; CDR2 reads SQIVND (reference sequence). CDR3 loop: CASMAPGQGGRGQHF.

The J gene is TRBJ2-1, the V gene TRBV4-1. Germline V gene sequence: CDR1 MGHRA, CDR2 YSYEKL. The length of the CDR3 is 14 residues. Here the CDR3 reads CASSRLLFNNEQFF.

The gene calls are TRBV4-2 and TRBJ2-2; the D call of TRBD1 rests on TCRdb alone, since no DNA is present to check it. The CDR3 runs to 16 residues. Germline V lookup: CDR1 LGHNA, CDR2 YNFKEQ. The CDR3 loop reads CASSQGMEWGTGELFF.

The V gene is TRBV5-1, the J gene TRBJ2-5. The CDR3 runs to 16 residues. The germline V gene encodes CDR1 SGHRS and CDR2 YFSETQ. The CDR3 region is CASSLALGFTGETQYF.

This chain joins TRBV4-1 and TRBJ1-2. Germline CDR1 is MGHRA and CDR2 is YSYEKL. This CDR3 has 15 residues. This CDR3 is CASSQDFEGGYGYTF.

The CDR3 is CSAPPSGGRNNEQFF. V gene TRBV20-1 combines with J gene TRBJ2-1; no DNA is available, so the TRBD2 call from TCRdb remains unchecked. The length of the CDR3 is 15 residues. CDR1 and CDR2 (germline): DFQATT, SNEGSKA (reference sequence).

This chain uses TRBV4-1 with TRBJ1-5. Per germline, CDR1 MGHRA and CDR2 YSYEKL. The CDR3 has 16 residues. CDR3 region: CASSQGTVSSNQPQHF.

CDR3: CASSMGQGRLTEAFF. The rearrangement uses TRBV19 and TRBJ1-1; TCRdb returns TRBD1, unconfirmable since there is no DNA. Per germline, CDR1 LNHDA and CDR2 SQIVND (reference sequence). This CDR3 spans 15 amino acids.

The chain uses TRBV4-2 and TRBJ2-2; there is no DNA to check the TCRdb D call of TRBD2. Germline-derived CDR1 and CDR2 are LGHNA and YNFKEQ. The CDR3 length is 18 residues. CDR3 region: CASSQDEVRTTGSGELFF.

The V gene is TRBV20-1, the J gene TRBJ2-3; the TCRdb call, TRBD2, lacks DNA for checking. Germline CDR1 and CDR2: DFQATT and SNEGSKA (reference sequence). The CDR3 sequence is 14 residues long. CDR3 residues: CSAGERETADTQYF.

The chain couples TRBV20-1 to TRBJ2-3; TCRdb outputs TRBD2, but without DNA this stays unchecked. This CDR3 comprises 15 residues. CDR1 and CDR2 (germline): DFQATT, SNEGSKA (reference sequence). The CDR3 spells CSASIVPGRTDTQYF.

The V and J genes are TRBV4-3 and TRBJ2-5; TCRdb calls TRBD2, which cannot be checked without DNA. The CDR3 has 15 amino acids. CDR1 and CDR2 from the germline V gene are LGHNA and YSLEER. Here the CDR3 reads CASSPGTAAGETQYF.

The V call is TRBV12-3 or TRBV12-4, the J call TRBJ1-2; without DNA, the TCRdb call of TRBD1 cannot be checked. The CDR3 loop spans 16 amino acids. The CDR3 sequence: CASRIRRDSLYRGYTF.

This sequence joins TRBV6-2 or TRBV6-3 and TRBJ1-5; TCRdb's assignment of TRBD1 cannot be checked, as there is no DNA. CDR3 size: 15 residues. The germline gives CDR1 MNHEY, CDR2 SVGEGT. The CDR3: CASSWDSYFNQPQHF.

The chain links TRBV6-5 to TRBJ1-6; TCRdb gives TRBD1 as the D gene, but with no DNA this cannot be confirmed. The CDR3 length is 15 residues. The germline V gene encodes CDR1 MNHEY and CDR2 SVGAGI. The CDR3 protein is CASSYGTGDNSPLHF.

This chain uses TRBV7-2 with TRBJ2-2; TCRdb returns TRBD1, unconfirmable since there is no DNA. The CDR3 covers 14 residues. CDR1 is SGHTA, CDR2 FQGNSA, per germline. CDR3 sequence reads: CASSGQGGAGELFF.